This entry lists 12 T cell receptor beta chains sequenced from one sample in a study of shared clonotypes between healthy human individuals. The data were produced by immunoSEQ multiplex PCR, yet TCRdb's version contains in-frame clones alone and is incomplete. Seen here are hundreds of thousands of clones, around 81% observed once, and the top ten hold 9.5% to 15%. The material sequenced was PBMCs. These receptors were taken from a woman aged 40 to 50 in good health. Some clones in this sample may be carry-over from other donors' samples.

The chain joins TRBV6-4 to TRBJ2-3, with 7 bases lining up with TRBD2. Per the germline V gene, CDR1 is MRHNA and CDR2 is SNTAGT. This CDR3 has 17 amino acids. The junction had 9 bases not matched to a gene; V was cut back by 0 bases and J by 3 bases. CDR3 sequence reads: CASSDSTGGRGTDTQYF. The CDR3 DNA follows: TGTGCCAGCAGTGACTCGACTGGCGGGAGAGGTACAGATACGCAGTATTTT.

This clone is a singleton in its sample. The chain joins TRBV29-1 to TRBJ2-3; 10 bases match TRBD2. The CDR3 is made up of 13 amino acids. Germline CDR1 SQVTM, CDR2 ANQGSEA. J lost 5 bases, V lost 6 bases, and 5 bases had no gene match. The CDR3 DNA reads as TGCAGCGTCACCTTAGCGGGAGGAGATACGCAGTATTTT. Its translation is CSVTLAGGDTQYF.

The chain employs TRBV30 and TRBJ1-5, with 7 bases matching TRBD1. Unmatched junction bases numbered 8, after V lost 2 bases and J lost 10 bases. Per the germline V gene, CDR1 is GTSNPN and CDR2 is SVGIG (reference sequence). The CDR3 totals 13 residues. The CDR3 spells CAWSKQGSSPQHF. The CDR3 nucleotides read TGTGCCTGGAGTAAACAGGGGTCCTCACCCCAGCATTTT.

This rearrangement joins TRBV2 to TRBJ2-6; TRBD1 aligns across 7 bases. This CDR3 spans 15 amino acids. Unmatched junction bases numbered 4, after V lost 8 bases and J lost 0 bases. Germline CDR1 is SNHLY and CDR2 is FYNNEI. DNA of the CDR3: TGTGCCAGCTCGACAGGGCCCTCTGGGGCCAACGTCCTGACTTTC. As protein: CASSTGPSGANVLTF.

There are a few counts of this clone. The chain employs TRBV2 and TRBJ1-5; possibly TRBD1 for D (6 bases). This CDR3 has 14 residues. The germline CDR1 and CDR2 sequences are SNHLY and FYNNEI. The ends were cut back, 5 bases at V and 4 bases at J, with 12 bases in the middle. CDR3 DNA: TGTGCCAGCAGTACAGGGTGGAGGAATCAGCCCCAGCATTTT. This codes for CASSTGWRNQPQHF.

The chain recombines TRBV5-1 with TRBJ1-1, with TRBD1 matching over 7 bases. CDR1 and CDR2 (germline): SGHRS, YFSETQ. V was clipped by 1 base and J by 1 base; unmatched bases: 7. This CDR3 is built from 16 residues. In DNA, the CDR3 is TGCGCCAGCAGCTTGACCACAGGGGACCGGAACACTGAAGCTTTCTTT. Its translation is CASSLTTGDRNTEAFF.

V gene TRBV27 combines with J gene TRBJ1-2; D gene unclear. Germline CDR1 is MNHEY and CDR2 is SMNVEV (reference sequence). CDR3 length: 13 residues. Trimming left V 4 bases short and J 14 bases short, with 20 bases between. CDR3: CASSSDNLVAETF. CDR3 in DNA: TGTGCCAGCAGTTCCGACAATTTGGTGGCGGAGACCTTC.

The V and J genes are TRBV10-3 and TRBJ1-5; TRBD1 matches at 9 bases. The V segment lost 3 bases and the J segment 6 bases; nucleotides outside the gene matches: 6. CDR3 size: 15 residues. Germline lookup yields CDR1 ENHRY and CDR2 SYGVKD. CDR3 loop: CAISDWTGERQPQHF. CDR3 nucleotide sequence: TGTGCCATCAGTGATTGGACAGGGGAGCGTCAGCCCCAGCATTTT.

The gene calls are TRBV9 and TRBJ2-2; D is unresolved. The CDR3 is 15 amino acids. Germline values: CDR1 SGDLS, CDR2 YYNGEE. Between the trimmed V and J ends, which lost 0 bases and 0 bases, there was a span of 6 bases. In DNA, the CDR3 is TGTGCCAGCAGCGTAGGAACACCGAACACCGGGGAGCTGTTTTTT. Translation: CASSVGTPNTGELFF. Using reference TRBV9 and TRBJ2-2 for the parts outside the CDR3, the full variable domain is DSGVTQTPKHLITATGQRVTLRCSPRSGDLSVYWYQQSLDQGLQFLIQYYNGEERAKGNILERFSAQQFPDLHSELNLSSLELGDSALYFCASSVGTPNTGELFFGEGSRLTVL.

The chain recombines TRBV5-1 with TRBJ2-1, with 11 bases matching TRBD2. V dropped 4 bases and J dropped 13; count of bases not matched to a gene: 16. CDR1 SGHRS and CDR2 YFSETQ come from the germline V gene. This CDR3 comprises 16 residues. As DNA, the CDR3 is TGCGCCAGCAGCCCCACTAGCGGGAGTAGTATCGTCGACCAGTTCTTC. Encoded protein: CASSPTSGSSIVDQFF.

The rearrangement uses TRBV7-9 and TRBJ1-2; D gene unclear. The CDR3 has 12 amino acids. Deletions cut 7 bases from V and 13 bases from J, with 19 bases between. From germline, CDR1 is SEHNR and CDR2 FQNEAQ (reference sequence). Here the CDR3 reads CASNDYRDKATF. The CDR3 bases are TGTGCCAGCAACGATTACCGTGACAAGGCCACCTTC.

Comments on this clone: The junction departs from germline at one end; a sequencing error may be responsible. This CDR3 is CASSPLAVNTGKLFF. The CDR3 DNA reads TGTGCCAGCAGCCCTCTTGCGGTTAACACCGGGAAGCTGTTTTTT. The rearrangement uses TRBV27 and TRBJ2-2; the D gene is possibly TRBD2 (5 bases). Looked up from germline, CDR1 is MNHEY and CDR2 is SMNVEV (reference sequence). The CDR3 totals 15 residues.